The clone carrying this TCR beta chain came up many times. As yet, its antigen is unknown. The data originate from a study of CD8 T cells in ankylosing spondylitis. Regarding the study as a whole: Within ankylosing spondylitis blood, a TCR beta motif made up of several highly homologous variants appeared to be characteristic. Within peripheral blood, clones linked to disease were CD8+ and relatively rare.

Construction of TCR beta libraries was performed using quantitative 5'-RACE with molecular barcodes. TCRdb re-called the 5' RACE reads with MiXCR, one entry per CDR3 protein. This table holds 250,000 to 400,000 distinct CDR3 sequences, roughly 12% found once. Sequencing used blood, either unsorted or a sorted T cell fraction (not recorded which). This clonotype originated in a female donor with ankylosing spondylitis or in good health (not recorded which).

The chain's CDR3 is CASSLEVGADEQYF. CDR3 bases: TGCGCCAGCAGCTTGGAGGTAGGGGCCGACGAGCAGTACTTC. This chain links TRBV5-1 with TRBJ2-7, with a tentative D call TRBD1 (5 bases). The V end lost 0 bases, the J end lost 5 bases, and 12 bases lay between the germline ends. The CDR3 runs 14 residues. Germline CDR1 and CDR2: SGHRS and YFSETQ.